This passage covers 13 T cell receptor beta chains from one sample sequenced in a study of early T cells in non-severe SARS-CoV-2 infection. A single record per CDR3 protein comes from TCRdb applying MiXCR to the 5' RACE reads. The sample consists of 55,000 to 80,000 distinct CDR3 sequences, over 10% of them appearing once. The starting material was whole blood, obtained at baseline. Every receptor here comes from an adult who was a healthcare worker with PCR-confirmed SARS-CoV-2 infection or an uninfected control (not recorded which).

This clonotype occurred many times. The gene calls are TRBV5-4 and TRBJ1-2; D gene unclear. This CDR3 region has 14 residues. V was trimmed by 4 bases and J by 0 bases, leaving 10 bases between them. Germline V gene lookup returns CDR1 SGHNT and CDR2 YYREEE (reference sequence). The CDR3 here is CASSGTIANYGYTF. DNA of the CDR3: TGTGCCAGCAGCGGAACGATAGCTAACTATGGCTACACCTTC.

The chain recombines TRBV11-2 with TRBJ2-4; D is possibly TRBD2 (6 bases). In germline, CDR1 is SGHAT, CDR2 FQNNGV. This CDR3 has 14 residues. The germline V and J ends were trimmed by 5 bases and 6 bases, with 14 bases remaining between them. This CDR3 reads CASSRGLAINIQYF. CDR3 nucleotide sequence: TGTGCCAGCAGCAGGGGACTCGCAATAAACATTCAGTACTTC.

This chain connects TRBV7-9 to TRBJ2-3; 9 bases are a match to TRBD2. J lost 6 bases, V lost 6 bases, and 7 bases had no gene match. The CDR3 sequence is 14 residues long. Germline V gene sequence: CDR1 SEHNR, CDR2 FQNEAQ (reference sequence). The CDR3 DNA reads TGTGCCAGCAGGACTAGCGGCCAGAGCGATACGCAGTATTTT. Translation gives CASRTSGQSDTQYF.

This clonotype occurred a few times. This chain uses TRBV5-1 with TRBJ2-3; D possibly uses TRBD1 or TRBD2 (5 bases each). V gave up 4 bases and J gave up 11 bases, with 17 bases separating them. Germline lookup yields CDR1 SGHRS and CDR2 YFSETQ. This CDR3 has 13 residues. The CDR3 coding sequence is TGCGCCAGCAGCGTAGACTCGGGACCAAAGCAGTATTTT. The encoded protein is CASSVDSGPKQYF.

The chain has TRBV11-2 and TRBJ2-7; TRBD2 is a possible D gene (6 bases). V lost 5 bases and J lost 6, with 14 bases in between. Germline CDR1 is SGHAT and CDR2 is FQNNGV. The CDR3 extends over 13 amino acids. CDR3: CASSAGRHGEQYF. The DNA of the CDR3 is TGTGCCAGCAGCGCGGGACGGCACGGCGAGCAGTACTTC.

The chain joins TRBV18 to TRBJ2-3; D is ambiguous. This CDR3 has 14 residues. Trimming left V 2 bases short and J 1 base short, with 7 bases between. CDR1 is KGHSH, CDR2 LQKENI, per germline. The CDR3 region has the DNA TGTGCCAGCTCACCAATTGAGGGCACAGATACGCAGTATTTT. As protein: CASSPIEGTDTQYF.

This sequence joins TRBV6-1 and TRBJ1-5; 9 positions agree with TRBD1. V shed 5 bases, J shed 10 bases, and the junction held 9 bases outside the gene matches. The CDR3 has 14 amino acids. Per the germline V gene, CDR1 is MNHNS and CDR2 is SASEGT. The CDR3 here is CASSSGGTGGPQHF. In DNA form, the CDR3 reads TGTGCCAGCAGTTCGGGGGGCACAGGGGGCCCCCAGCATTTT.

This clonotype has a count of ten or more. The chain recombines TRBV6-4 with TRBJ2-2, with D uncertain. CDR3 length: 12 residues. The V gene's germline CDR1 is MRHNA and CDR2 SNTAGT. V shed 6 bases and J shed 5 bases, with 7 bases lying between them. The DNA of the CDR3 is TGTGCCAGCAGACGTGGGACCGGGGAGCTGTTTTTT. Its translation: CASRRGTGELFF.

In its sample, this clonotype was seen many times. This rearrangement joins TRBV5-6 to TRBJ1-1, with D perhaps matching TRBD1 (6 bases). CDR1 and CDR2 (germline): SGHDT, YYEEEE. Trimming left V 4 bases short and J 0 bases short, with 19 bases between. The CDR3 consists of 17 residues. This CDR3 reads CASSRRDTGHMNTEAFF. CDR3 nucleotide sequence: TGTGCCAGCAGCCGGCGGGACACAGGGCACATGAACACTGAAGCTTTCTTT.

This clonotype was picked up a small number of times. The chain has TRBV28 and TRBJ2-7, with D tentatively TRBD2 (6 bases). Trimming left V 5 bases short and J 6 bases short, with 14 bases between. CDR3 length: 13 residues. CDR1 and CDR2 from the germline V gene are MDHEN and SYDVKM. CDR3 residues: CASSLRGIREQYF. The CDR3 DNA reads TGTGCCAGCAGTCTCCGGGGGATACGCGAGCAGTACTTC.

The rearrangement joins TRBV11-2 to TRBJ2-5; D is possibly TRBD2 (5 bases). Trimming stripped 0 bases from V and 2 bases from J, with 13 bases between. Per germline, CDR1 SGHAT and CDR2 FQNNGV. The CDR3 length is 16 residues. Here the CDR3 reads CASSLEAAEGQETQYF. Written as DNA, the CDR3 is TGTGCCAGCAGCTTAGAGGCCGCAGAGGGTCAAGAGACCCAGTACTTC.

The V and J genes are TRBV27 and TRBJ1-1; a possible D gene is TRBD1 (6 bases). This CDR3 comprises 16 residues. Trimming left V 3 bases short and J 0 bases short, with 14 bases between. The germline V gene encodes CDR1 MNHEY and CDR2 SMNVEV (reference sequence). In DNA, the CDR3 is TGTGCCAGCAGTTTGGGCAGGGGTGTCATGAACACTGAAGCTTTCTTT. As protein: CASSLGRGVMNTEAFF.

In nucleotides, the CDR3 is TGCAGTGCCAGATACAGGGTCACTGAGCAGTTCTTC. Translating gives CSARYRVTEQFF. The V and J genes are TRBV20-1 and TRBJ2-1; D is perhaps TRBD1 (6 bases). This CDR3 is built from 12 residues. Trimming removed 6 bases at V and 9 bases at J, with 15 bases between. Germline assignment: CDR1 DFQATT and CDR2 SNEGSKA (reference sequence).